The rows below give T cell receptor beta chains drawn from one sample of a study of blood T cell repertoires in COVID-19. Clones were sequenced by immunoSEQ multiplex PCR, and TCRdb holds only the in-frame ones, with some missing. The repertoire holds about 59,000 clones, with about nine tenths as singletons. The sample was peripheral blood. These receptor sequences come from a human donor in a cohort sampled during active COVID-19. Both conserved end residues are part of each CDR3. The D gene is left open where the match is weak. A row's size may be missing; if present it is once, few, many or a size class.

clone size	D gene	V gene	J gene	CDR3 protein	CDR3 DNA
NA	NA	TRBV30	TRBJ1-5	CAWSVQSSNQPQHF	TGTGCCTGGAGTGTACAAAGTAGCAATCAGCCCCAGCATTTT
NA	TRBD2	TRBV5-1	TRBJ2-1	CASFVGTSQDNEQFF	TGCGCCAGCTTCGTCGGGACTAGCCAGGACAATGAGCAGTTCTTC
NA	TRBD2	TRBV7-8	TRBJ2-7	CASSLPGLAGGYEQYF	TGTGCCAGCAGCTTACCGGGACTAGCGGGAGGATACGAGCAGTACTTC
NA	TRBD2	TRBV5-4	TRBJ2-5	CASSSGGLAGGIAAETQYF	TGTGCCAGCAGCTCGGGCGGGCTAGCGGGAGGGATAGCGGCAGAGACCCAGTACTTC
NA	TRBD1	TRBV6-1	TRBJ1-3	CASSGWTGGTGNTIYF	TGTGCCAGCAGTGGTTGGACAGGGGGCACTGGAAACACCATATATTTT
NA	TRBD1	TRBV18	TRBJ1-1	CASSLQGETGEAFF	TGTGCCAGCTCACTCCAGGGGGAGACAGGGGAAGCTTTCTTT
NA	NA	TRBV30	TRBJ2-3	CAWSVRGARFGGTQYF	TGTGCCTGGAGTGTACGGGGGGCCCGTTTTGGCGGTACGCAGTATTTT
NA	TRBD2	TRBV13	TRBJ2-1	CASRAGLADDNEQFF	TGTGCCAGCAGAGCGGGACTAGCGGACGACAATGAGCAGTTCTTC
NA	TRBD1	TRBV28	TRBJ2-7	CASSFQWGQGADEQYF	TGTGCCAGCAGTTTCCAGTGGGGGCAGGGGGCAGACGAGCAGTACTTC
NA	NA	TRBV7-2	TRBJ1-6	CATRQVGYNSPLHF	TGTGCCACTCGCCAGGTCGGTTATAATTCACCCCTCCACTTT
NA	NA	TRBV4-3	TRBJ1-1	CASSQAGLTFGEAFF	TGCGCCAGCAGCCAAGCGGGACTTACATTCGGGGAAGCTTTCTTT
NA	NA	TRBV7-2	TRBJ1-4	CASSLEQGMGEKLFF	TGTGCCAGCAGCTTAGAACAGGGTATGGGCGAAAAACTGTTTTTT
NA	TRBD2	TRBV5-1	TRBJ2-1	CASSLLAGPSNEQFF	TGCGCCAGCAGCTTACTAGCGGGGCCTTCCAATGAGCAGTTCTTC
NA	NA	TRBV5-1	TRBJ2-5	CASSLRGNQETQYF	TGCGCCAGCAGCTTGAGGGGAAATCAAGAGACCCAGTACTTC
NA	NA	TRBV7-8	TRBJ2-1	CASSLRGSDEQFF	TGTGCCAGCAGCTTACGGGGATCGGATGAGCAGTTCTTC
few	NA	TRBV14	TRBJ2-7	CASSQDSVREQYF	TGTGCCAGCAGCCAAGATTCGGTCCGGGAGCAGTACTTC
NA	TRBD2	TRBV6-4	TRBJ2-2	CASSMEREDTGELFF	TGTGCCAGCAGTATGGAGCGGGAGGACACCGGGGAGCTGTTTTTT
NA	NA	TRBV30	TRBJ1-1	CAWTSQGNTEAFF	TGTGCCTGGACCTCACAGGGGAACACTGAAGCTTTCTTT
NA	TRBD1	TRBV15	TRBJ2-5	CATSRTRDRGTETQYF	TGTGCCACCAGCAGAACACGGGACAGGGGAACAGAGACCCAGTACTTC
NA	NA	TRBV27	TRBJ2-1	CASSYNQNEQFF	TGTGCCAGCAGTTATAACCAGAATGAGCAGTTCTTC
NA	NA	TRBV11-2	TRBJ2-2	CASSPQGYNTGELFF	TGTGCCAGCAGCCCTCAGGGGTATAACACCGGGGAGCTGTTTTTT
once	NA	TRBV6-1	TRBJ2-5	CASSEWSSVKETQYF	TGTGCCAGCAGTGAATGGTCTTCGGTTAAAGAGACCCAGTACTTC
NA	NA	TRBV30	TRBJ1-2	CAWSAPGGRRYGYTF	TGTGCCTGGAGTGCCCCGGGGGGGCGGCGGTATGGCTACACCTTC
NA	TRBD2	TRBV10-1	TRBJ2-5	CASSESRGVSTETQYF	TGCGCCAGCAGTGAGTCACGGGGGGTTTCGACAGAGACCCAGTACTTC
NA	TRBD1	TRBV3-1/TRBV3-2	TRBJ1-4	CASSHKPGGEKLFF	TGTGCCAGCAGCCACAAGCCAGGGGGCGAAAAACTGTTTTTT
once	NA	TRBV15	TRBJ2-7	CATSRGIEESFSYEQYF	TGTGCCACCAGCAGAGGTATAGAAGAGAGCTTCTCCTACGAGCAGTACTTC
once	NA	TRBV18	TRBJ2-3	CASSPYTDTQYF	TGTGCCAGCTCACCCTACACAGATACGCAGTATTTT
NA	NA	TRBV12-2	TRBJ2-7	CASRPSNPSPYEQYF	TGTGCAAGTCGCCCCTCGAACCCTAGTCCGTACGAGCAGTACTTC
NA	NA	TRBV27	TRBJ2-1	CASSLGIGGYNEQFF	TGTGCCAGCAGTTTAGGTATCGGCGGGTACAATGAGCAGTTCTTC
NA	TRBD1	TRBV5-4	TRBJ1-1	CASSKGTGLNTEAFF	TGTGCCAGCAGCAAGGGGACAGGGCTGAACACTGAAGCTTTCTTT
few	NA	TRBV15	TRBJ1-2	CATSRGRYGYTF	TGTGCCACCAGCAGAGGGAGGTATGGCTACACCTTC
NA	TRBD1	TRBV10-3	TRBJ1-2	CAISPDRDWGYTF	TGTGCCATCAGCCCGGACAGGGACTGGGGCTACACCTTC
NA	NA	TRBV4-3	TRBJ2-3	CASSQDREDSFTDTQYF	TGCGCCAGCAGCCAAGATCGCGAGGACAGTTTCACAGATACGCAGTATTTT
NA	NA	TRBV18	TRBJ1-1	CASSPSSGNTEAFF	TGTGCCAGCTCACCGAGTTCAGGGAACACTGAAGCTTTCTTT
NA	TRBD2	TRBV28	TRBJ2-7	CASSFGREWYEQYF	TGTGCCAGCAGTTTCGGGCGGGAGTGGTACGAGCAGTACTTC
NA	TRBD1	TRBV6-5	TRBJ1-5	CASRGQGFQPQHF	TGTGCCAGCAGGGGACAGGGGTTTCAGCCCCAGCATTTT
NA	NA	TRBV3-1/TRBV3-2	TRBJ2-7	CASSQGVYSYEQYF	TGTGCCAGCAGCCAAGGAGTATACTCCTACGAGCAGTACTTC
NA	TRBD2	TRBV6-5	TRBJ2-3	CASTLAGTSTDTQYF	TGTGCCAGCACATTAGCGGGGACTAGCACAGATACGCAGTATTTT
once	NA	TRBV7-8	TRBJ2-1	CASSLLQGEQFF	TGTGCCAGCAGCTTACTGCAGGGCGAGCAGTTCTTC
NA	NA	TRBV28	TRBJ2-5	CASSLIWGGRQETQYF	TGTGCCAGCAGTTTAATCTGGGGAGGAAGGCAAGAGACCCAGTACTTC